Listed below are T cell receptor beta chains from one sample, sequenced in a study of blood T cell repertoires in COVID-19. Assay: immunoSEQ multiplex PCR; the TCRdb copy retains only in-frame clones and omits some. The table records 150,000 to 200,000 clones, roughly 87% of them present only once. Material: peripheral blood. The receptor source for this set is a woman in her 70s with acute or convalescent COVID-19. Both conserved end residues are part of each CDR3. A D gene is named only where the DNA matches it firmly. Size tells how often a clone was seen (once, few, many) or the class of an expanded clone, and some rows leave it out.

V: TRBV6-2/TRBV6-3; size: .; D: .; J: TRBJ1-5; DNA: TGTGCCAGCAGCCCACAGGGTCGATACAATCAGCCCCAGCATTTT; CDR3: CASSPQGRYNQPQHF
V: TRBV30; size: .; D: .; J: TRBJ2-1; DNA: TGTGCCTGGAGTATTTCCGATGAGGCGGGAGAGCAGTTCTTC; CDR3: CAWSISDEAGEQFF
V: TRBV19; size: .; D: TRBD1; J: TRBJ1-5; DNA: TGTGCCAGCAAAAGCTCCCCGGGACAGGGACCCCAGGGGAATCAGCCCCAGCATTTT; CDR3: CASKSSPGQGPQGNQPQHF
V: TRBV20-1; size: .; D: TRBD2; J: TRBJ2-3; DNA: TGCAGTGCTAGTAGCGGGGCTGGGGCAGATACGCAGTATTTT; CDR3: CSASSGAGADTQYF
V: TRBV3-1/TRBV3-2; size: few; D: .; J: TRBJ1-6; DNA: TGTGCCAGCAGCCAAGAACGGTACAGGCTCTCCTATAATTCACCCCTCCACTTT; CDR3: CASSQERYRLSYNSPLHF
V: TRBV9; size: .; D: .; J: TRBJ1-2; DNA: TGTGCCAGCAGCGTAGGGGCAGGGTGGGAAGCTAACTATGGCTACACCTTC; CDR3: CASSVGAGWEANYGYTF
V: TRBV7-9; size: .; D: .; J: TRBJ2-1; DNA: TGTGCCAGCAGCAGTATAGCAGATAGCTCCTACAATGAGCAGTTCTTC; CDR3: CASSSIADSSYNEQFF
V: TRBV6-5; size: .; D: .; J: TRBJ1-1; DNA: TGTGCCAGCAGTCGGCAGGGGTGGGGAGCCACTGAAGCTTTCTTT; CDR3: CASSRQGWGATEAFF
V: TRBV4-3; size: .; D: .; J: TRBJ2-7; DNA: TGCGCCAGCAGCCAAGAGATAGGGGTCCCGGTTGTCGAGCAGTACTTC; CDR3: CASSQEIGVPVVEQYF
V: TRBV28; size: .; D: TRBD1; J: TRBJ1-2; DNA: TGTGCCAGCGGGGGACAGGGGAGGATCTATGGCTACACCTTC; CDR3: CASGGQGRIYGYTF
V: TRBV29-1; size: once; D: .; J: TRBJ2-1; DNA: TGCAGCGTCCGAGCCCGGGTGCCCTACAATGAGCAGTTCTTC; CDR3: CSVRARVPYNEQFF
V: TRBV5-5; size: .; D: TRBD2; J: TRBJ2-2; DNA: TGTGCCAGCAGCCCACCCGGGACTAGTGTCGGGGAGCTGTTTTTT; CDR3: CASSPPGTSVGELFF
V: TRBV7-2; size: .; D: TRBD2; J: TRBJ2-7; DNA: TGTGCCAGCAGCTTAGCGCCGGGACTAGCCATCGAGCAGTACTTC; CDR3: CASSLAPGLAIEQYF
V: TRBV2; size: .; D: TRBD1; J: TRBJ2-2; DNA: TGTGCCAGCAGGACCCCACGGGACAGGGTATTTCGGGACACCGGGGAGCTGTTTTTT; CDR3: CASRTPRDRVFRDTGELFF